Shown below are 8 T cell receptor beta chains from a single sample sequenced in a study of blood T cell repertoires in COVID-19. TCRdb keeps only in-frame clones here, not all; method: immunoSEQ multiplex PCR. Of more than 250,000 clones listed, about 83% are singletons. The sample taken for sequencing was PBMCs or T cells enriched from blood (not recorded which). Every receptor here comes from a woman aged 35 to 49 who had recovered from COVID-19.

J is TRBJ2-1 and V is TRBV12-3 or TRBV12-4; D may be TRBD2 (7 bases). This CDR3 spans 13 amino acids. V lost 6 bases to trimming and J lost 7 bases, with 13 bases between them. The CDR3 sequence: CASRQGRGNEQFF. The CDR3 DNA follows: TGTGCCAGCAGGCAGGGGAGGGGGAATGAGCAGTTCTTC.

The genes are TRBV19 and TRBJ1-2; 7 nucleotides agree with TRBD1. Unmatched junction bases numbered 11, after V lost 4 bases and J lost 3 bases. CDR3 size: 16 residues. The germline V gene has CDR1 LNHDA and CDR2 SQIVND (reference sequence). This CDR3 reads CASSSPGTAKYYGYTF. The CDR3 coding sequence is TGTGCCAGTAGTAGCCCCGGGACAGCCAAATACTATGGCTACACCTTC.

The chain recombines TRBV30 with TRBJ2-3, with 8 bases lining up with TRBD2. There are 16 residues in the CDR3. Trimming cost V 3 bases and J 3 bases; bases outside gene matches: 11. The germline gives CDR1 GTSNPN, CDR2 SVGIG (reference sequence). CDR3 loop: CAWRRRYSGNTDTQYF. The CDR3 region has the DNA TGTGCCTGGAGGAGGAGGTATAGCGGGAATACAGATACGCAGTATTTT.

The J gene is TRBJ2-1, the V gene TRBV4-3; possibly TRBD2 for D (5 bases). V was pared by 0 bases and J by 3 bases, with 12 bases between. The CDR3 has 16 amino acids. CDR1 is LGHNA, CDR2 YSLEER, per germline. CDR3 amino acids: CASSQEHGINYNEQFF. DNA for the CDR3: TGCGCCAGCAGCCAAGAACACGGGATAAACTACAATGAGCAGTTCTTC.

This chain links TRBV5-6 with TRBJ2-7, with TRBD2 matching 8 bases. CDR1 is SGHDT, CDR2 YYEEEE, per germline. V lost 0 bases to trimming and J lost 4 bases; unmatched junction nucleotides: 6. The length of the CDR3 is 15 residues. Written as DNA, the CDR3 is TGTGCCAGCAGCTTGGACGGGAGGGCCGGTTACGAGCAGTACTTC. This sequence encodes CASSLDGRAGYEQYF.

The chain recombines TRBV6-4 with TRBJ2-3, with D perhaps TRBD2 (6 bases). Germline CDR1 reads MRHNA; CDR2 reads SNTAGT. The CDR3 length is 13 residues. V lost 8 bases and J lost 6, with 15 bases in between. CDR3 sequence reads: CASGSSGGDTQYF. The CDR3, as DNA: TGTGCCAGCGGGAGTAGCGGTGGGGATACGCAGTATTTT.

The chain recombines TRBV6-6 with TRBJ1-1; tentative D call: TRBD1 (6 bases). This CDR3 spans 19 amino acids. Deletions cut 5 bases from V and 1 base from J, with 26 bases between. Germline loops: CDR1 MNHNY, CDR2 SVGAGI (reference sequence). In nucleotides, the CDR3 is TGTGCCAGCAGTCCAATGGGGGCATTCTTAAGACGAAAGAACACTGAAGCTTTCTTT. This gives the protein CASSPMGAFLRRKNTEAFF.

J is TRBJ2-1 and V is TRBV4-2; D gene ambiguous. Per the germline V gene, CDR1 is LGHNA and CDR2 is YNFKEQ. This CDR3 has 16 residues. V dropped 1 base and J dropped 4 bases, with 14 bases sitting between them. The CDR3 region has the DNA TGTGCCAGCAGCCAAGTCCCCCAGGTGGGTTACAATGAGCAGTTCTTC. This encodes CASSQVPQVGYNEQFF.